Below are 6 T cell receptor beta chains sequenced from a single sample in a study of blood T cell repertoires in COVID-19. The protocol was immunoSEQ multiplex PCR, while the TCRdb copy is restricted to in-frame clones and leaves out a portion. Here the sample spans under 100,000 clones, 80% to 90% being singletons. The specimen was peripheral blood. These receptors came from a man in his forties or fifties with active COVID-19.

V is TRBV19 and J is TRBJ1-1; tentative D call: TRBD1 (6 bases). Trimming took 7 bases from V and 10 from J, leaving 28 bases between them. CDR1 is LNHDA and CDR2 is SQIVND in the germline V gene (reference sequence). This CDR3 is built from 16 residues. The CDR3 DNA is TGTGCCAGTACCTTAGGGGTCGGGACACCTCTGGGCGGAGCTTTCTTT. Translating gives CASTLGVGTPLGGAFF.

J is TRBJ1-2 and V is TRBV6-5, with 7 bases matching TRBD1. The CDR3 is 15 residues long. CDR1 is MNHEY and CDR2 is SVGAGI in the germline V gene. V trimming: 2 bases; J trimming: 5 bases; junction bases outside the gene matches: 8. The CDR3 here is CASSYKLGQLYGYTF. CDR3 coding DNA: TGTGCCAGCAGTTACAAGTTGGGACAGCTGTATGGCTACACCTTC.

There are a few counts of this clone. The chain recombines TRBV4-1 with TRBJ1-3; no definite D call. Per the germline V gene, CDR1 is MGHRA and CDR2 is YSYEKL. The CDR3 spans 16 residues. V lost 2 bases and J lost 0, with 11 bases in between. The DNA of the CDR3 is TGCGCCAGCAGCCAACAGATCCTCAGCTCTGGAAACACCATATATTTT. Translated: CASSQQILSSGNTIYF.

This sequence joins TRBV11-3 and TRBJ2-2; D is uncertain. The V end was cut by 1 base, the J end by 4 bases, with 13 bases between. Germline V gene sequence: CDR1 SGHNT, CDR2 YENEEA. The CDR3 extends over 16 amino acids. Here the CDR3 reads CASSLGLGRTTGELFF. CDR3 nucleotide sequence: TGTGCCAGCAGCTTAGGTCTGGGCAGAACCACCGGGGAGCTGTTTTTT.

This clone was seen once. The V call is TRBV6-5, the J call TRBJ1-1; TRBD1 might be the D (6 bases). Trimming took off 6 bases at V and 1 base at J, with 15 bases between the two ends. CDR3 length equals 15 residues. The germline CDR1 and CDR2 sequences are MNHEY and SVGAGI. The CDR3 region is CASSRAGVRNTEAFF. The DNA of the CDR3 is TGTGCCAGCAGCCGAGCAGGGGTGAGGAACACTGAAGCTTTCTTT.

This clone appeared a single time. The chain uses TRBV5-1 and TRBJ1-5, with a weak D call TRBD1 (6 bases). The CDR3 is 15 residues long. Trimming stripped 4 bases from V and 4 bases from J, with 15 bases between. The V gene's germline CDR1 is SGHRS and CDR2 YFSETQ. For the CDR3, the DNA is TGCGCCAGCAGCCCTTTGGGGGCAGGAAATCAGCCCCAGCATTTT. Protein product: CASSPLGAGNQPQHF. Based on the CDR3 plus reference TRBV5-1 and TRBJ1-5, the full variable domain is KAGVTQTPRYLIKTRGQQVTLSCSPISGHRSVSWYQQTPGQGLQFLFEYFSETQRNKGNFPGRFSGRQFSNSRSEMNVSTLELGDSALYLCASSPLGAGNQPQHFGDGTRLSIL.